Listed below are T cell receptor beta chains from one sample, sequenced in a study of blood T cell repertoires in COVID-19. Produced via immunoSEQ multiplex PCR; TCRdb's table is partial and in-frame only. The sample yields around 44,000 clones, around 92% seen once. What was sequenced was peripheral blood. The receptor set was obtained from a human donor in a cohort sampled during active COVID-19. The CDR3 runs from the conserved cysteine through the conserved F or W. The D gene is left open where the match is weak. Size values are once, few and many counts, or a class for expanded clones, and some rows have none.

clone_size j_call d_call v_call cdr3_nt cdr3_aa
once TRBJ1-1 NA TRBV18 TGTGCCAGCTCACAACGGACAGCAACAACACCGAACACTGAAGCTTTCTTT CASSQRTATTPNTEAFF
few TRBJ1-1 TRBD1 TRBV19 TGTGCCAGTAGTTTCAGACAGGGAGCAAGGGTGAACACTGAAGCTTTCTTT CASSFRQGARVNTEAFF
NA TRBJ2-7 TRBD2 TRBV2 TGTGCCAGCAGGGGGACTAGCGGGGTCGTGTCTAGGGCCTACGAGCAGTACTTC CASRGTSGVVSRAYEQYF
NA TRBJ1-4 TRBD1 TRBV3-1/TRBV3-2 TGTGCCAGCAGCCAAGAACGGACAGGCGGTAAGGATGAAAAACTGTTTTTT CASSQERTGGKDEKLFF
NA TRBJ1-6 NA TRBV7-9 TGTGCCAGCAGCTTCCTATACCGCGATCCAAAACTCTATAATTCACCCCTCCACTTT CASSFLYRDPKLYNSPLHF
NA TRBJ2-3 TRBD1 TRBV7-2 TGTGCCAGCAGCCTCGCCGGGACAGGAACAGATACGCAGTATTTT CASSLAGTGTDTQYF
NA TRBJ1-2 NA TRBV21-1 TGTGCCAGCAGCACCGGGGGGGACAGACTAAACTATGGCTACACCTTC CASSTGGDRLNYGYTF
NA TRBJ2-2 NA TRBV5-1 TGCGCCAGCAGCTCCATTCTAAACACCGGGGAGCTGTTTTTT CASSSILNTGELFF
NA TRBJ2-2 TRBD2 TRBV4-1 TGCGCCAGCAGCCCGAGCGGGGTCGGTAGGGAGCTGTTTTTT CASSPSGVGRELFF
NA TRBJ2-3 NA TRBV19 TGTGCCAGTAGTATTTTCCACTTGTCAGATACGCAGTATTTT CASSIFHLSDTQYF
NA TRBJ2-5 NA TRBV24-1 TGTGCCTCCAGGACCCAGGCCACAGAGACCCAGTACTTC CASRTQATETQYF
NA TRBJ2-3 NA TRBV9 TGTGCCAGCGCACAGGGAACAGATACGCAGTATTTT CASAQGTDTQYF
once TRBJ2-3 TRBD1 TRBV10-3 TGTGCCATCAGTGTAGGACAGGGGGCAGATACGCAGTATTTT CAISVGQGADTQYF
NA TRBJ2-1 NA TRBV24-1 TGTGCCACCAGTGATTTGCGGTCCGGAGACAATGAGCAGTTCTTC CATSDLRSGDNEQFF
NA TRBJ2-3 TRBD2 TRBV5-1 TGCGCCAGCAGCTTGGGACTAGCGGTGAGGGATACGCAGTATTTT CASSLGLAVRDTQYF
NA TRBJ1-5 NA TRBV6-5 TGTGCCAGCAGTTCCGCAGGGGCTCAGCCCCAGCATTTT CASSSAGAQPQHF
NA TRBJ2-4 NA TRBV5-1 TGCGCCAGCAGCTTGGTCAGGGATGGCAAAAACATTCAGTACTTC CASSLVRDGKNIQYF
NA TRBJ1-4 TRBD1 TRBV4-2 TGTGCCAGCAGCCAGGGGGACAGCCCTAATGAAAAACTGTTTTTT CASSQGDSPNEKLFF
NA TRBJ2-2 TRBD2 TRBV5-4 TGTGCCAGCAGCTTCGGGACTAGCGGGACCGGGGAGCTGTTTTTT CASSFGTSGTGELFF
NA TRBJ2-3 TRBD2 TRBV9 TGTGCCAGCAGCTCCAGCGGGAGGCGGACAGATACGCAGTATTTT CASSSSGRRTDTQYF
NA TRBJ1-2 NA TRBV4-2 TGTGCCAGCAGCCACGGGGGGAGTGCGGATGGCTACACCTTC CASSHGGSADGYTF
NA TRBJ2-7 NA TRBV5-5 TGTGCCAGCAGCGATCTCCGGACCGGGATACACCCCGAGCAGTACTTC CASSDLRTGIHPEQYF
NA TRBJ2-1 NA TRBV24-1 TGTGCCACCAGTGATCCTCCCCTTGGGGGGTCCTCCTACAATGAGCAGTTCTTC CATSDPPLGGSSYNEQFF
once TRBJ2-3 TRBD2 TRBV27 TGTGCCAGCAGCTTAAGCGGGGCAAACACAGATACGCAGTATTTT CASSLSGANTDTQYF
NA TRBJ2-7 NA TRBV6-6 TGTGCCAGCATTAGTTCCGGAGCCTACGAGCAGTACTTC CASISSGAYEQYF
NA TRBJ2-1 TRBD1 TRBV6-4 TGTGCCAGCAGTCAGGACAGGGGGATATACAATGAGCAGTTCTTC CASSQDRGIYNEQFF
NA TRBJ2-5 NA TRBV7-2 TGTGCCAGCAGCTTAGCCGGGAGAGGAGCAGAGACCCAGTACTTC CASSLAGRGAETQYF
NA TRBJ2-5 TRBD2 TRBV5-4 TGTGCCAGCAGCCCCTTTTACGGGGGGTCCCAAGAGACCCAGTACTTC CASSPFYGGSQETQYF
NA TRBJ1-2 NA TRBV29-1 TGCAGCGTCCGACTGACTAACTATGGCTACACCTTC CSVRLTNYGYTF
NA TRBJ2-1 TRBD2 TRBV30 TGTGCCTGGAGTGTAACTAGCGGGAGGGGTGGGTTCTTC CAWSVTSGRGGFF
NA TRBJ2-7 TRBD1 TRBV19 TGTGCCAGTAGTATTGGACAGGGAAGCCCCTACGAGCAGTACTTC CASSIGQGSPYEQYF
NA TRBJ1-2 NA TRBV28 TGTGCCAGCAGTTGGGGGCAGGTTTATGGCTACACCTTC CASSWGQVYGYTF
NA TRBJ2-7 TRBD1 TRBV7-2 TGTGCCAGCAGCTTGGACAGGGCCCTCTACGAGCAGTACTTC CASSLDRALYEQYF
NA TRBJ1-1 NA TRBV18 TGTGCCAGCTCAATCGGGATGAACACTGAAGCTTTCTTT CASSIGMNTEAFF
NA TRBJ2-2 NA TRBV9 TGTGCCAGCAGCGTAGACCCAACCCCGAGAAGAGGGGAGCTGTTTTTT CASSVDPTPRRGELFF
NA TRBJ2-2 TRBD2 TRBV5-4 TGTGCCAGCAGCAGCGGGGGACTAGCGGGACGGAACACCGGGGAGCTGTTTTTT CASSSGGLAGRNTGELFF
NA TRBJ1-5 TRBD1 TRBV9 TGTGCCAGCAGCCCCGGGACAGGGGCCCTAAATCAGCCCCAGCATTTT CASSPGTGALNQPQHF
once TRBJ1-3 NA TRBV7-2 TGTGCCAGCAGCCCCCTCGGGTTCTCTGGAAACACCATATATTTT CASSPLGFSGNTIYF
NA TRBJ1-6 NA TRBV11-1 TGTGCCAGCAGCTTTCTAGCCAATTCACCCCTCCACTTT CASSFLANSPLHF
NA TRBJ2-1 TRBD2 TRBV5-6 TGTGCCAGCAGCTTGGGGCTAGCGGGGAGCAATGAGCAGTTCTTC CASSLGLAGSNEQFF
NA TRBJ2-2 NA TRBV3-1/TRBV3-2 TGTGCCACCTCGCCCCGGGCGACCCCCCAGGGCGGGGAGCTGTTTTTT CATSPRATPQGGELFF
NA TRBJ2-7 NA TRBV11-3 TGTGCCAGCAGCAGAGGTGTCGCGGGTGCGGAGTGGGACGAGCAGTACTTC CASSRGVAGAEWDEQYF
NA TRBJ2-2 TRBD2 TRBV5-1 TGCGCCAGCAGCGGGCTAGCGGGGACCGGGGAGCTGTTTTTT CASSGLAGTGELFF
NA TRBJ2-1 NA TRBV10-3 TGTGCCATCAGGCCTACTGGCAGGGGTTATGATGAGCAGTTCTTC CAIRPTGRGYDEQFF
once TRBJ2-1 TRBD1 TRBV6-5 TGTGCCAGCAGGCAGGACAGGGCTAGGAATGAGCAGTTCTTC CASRQDRARNEQFF
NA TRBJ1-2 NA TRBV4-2 TGTGCCAGCAGCCAAGATCCAGGTCGAGGGGGCTATGGCTACACCTTC CASSQDPGRGGYGYTF
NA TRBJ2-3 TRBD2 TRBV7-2 TGTGCCAGCAGCTTAGCTTCTAGCGGGGGTTTCGATACGCAGTATTTT CASSLASSGGFDTQYF
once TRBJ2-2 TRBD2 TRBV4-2 TGTGCCAGCAGCCAAGTAAGAAACAGCGGGAGGGCCTACACCGGGGAGCTGTTTTTT CASSQVRNSGRAYTGELFF
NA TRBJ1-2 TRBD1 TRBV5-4 TGTGCCAGCAGCCGGGGGGGACAGGGGGCTCTGGGCTACACCTTC CASSRGGQGALGYTF
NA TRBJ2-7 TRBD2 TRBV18 TGTGCCAGCTCAGGGCCGCTAGCGGGAGTAGGTAGCGAGCAGTACTTC CASSGPLAGVGSEQYF
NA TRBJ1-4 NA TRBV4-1 TGCGCCAGCACCCTAGGGGCCGCAGAGGAAAAACTGTTTTTT CASTLGAAEEKLFF
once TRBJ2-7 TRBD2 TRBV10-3 TGTGCCATCTTGGACCGCGGGCGGGGGGCTCCTTTTGAGCAGTACTTC CAILDRGRGAPFEQYF
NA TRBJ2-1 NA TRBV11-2 TGTGCCAGCAACCTAGGGGGGGGGCCGTATGAGCAGTTCTTC CASNLGGGPYEQFF
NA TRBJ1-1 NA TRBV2 TGTGCCAGCAGTAAAACCTTCCTAGGACTGAGGAACACTGAAGCTTTCTTT CASSKTFLGLRNTEAFF
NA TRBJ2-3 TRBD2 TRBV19 TGTGCCAGTAAACCCACGAGAAGCGGGAGGCCCCGCACAGATACGCAGTATTTT CASKPTRSGRPRTDTQYF
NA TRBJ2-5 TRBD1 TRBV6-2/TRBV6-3 TGTGCCAGCAGTATAGGGGGCAGAGAAGAGACCCAGTACTTC CASSIGGREETQYF
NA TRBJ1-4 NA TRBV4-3 TGCGCCAGCAGCCAGACCCCCTGGGGCAATGAAAAACTGTTTTTT CASSQTPWGNEKLFF